This T cell receptor beta chain was captured in a study of blood T cell repertoires in COVID-19. Libraries were prepared by immunoSEQ multiplex PCR; TCRdb keeps only in-frame clonotypes and omits some of them. The sample has about 120,000 clones; 80% are singletons. CDR1 SGHNT and CDR2 YYREEE come from the germline V gene (reference sequence). With V trimmed by 0 bases and J by 4 bases, 10 bases remained unmatched. The length of the CDR3 is 17 residues. Sequenced material: peripheral blood. The chain couples TRBV5-4 to TRBJ1-2; 9 bases are shared with TRBD1. The TCR sequence derives from a human donor in a cohort sampled during active COVID-19. This chain's CDR3 is CASSLAAGTGTIYGYTF. CDR3 DNA: TGTGCCAGCAGCTTGGCGGCCGGGACAGGGACCATCTATGGCTACACCTTC.